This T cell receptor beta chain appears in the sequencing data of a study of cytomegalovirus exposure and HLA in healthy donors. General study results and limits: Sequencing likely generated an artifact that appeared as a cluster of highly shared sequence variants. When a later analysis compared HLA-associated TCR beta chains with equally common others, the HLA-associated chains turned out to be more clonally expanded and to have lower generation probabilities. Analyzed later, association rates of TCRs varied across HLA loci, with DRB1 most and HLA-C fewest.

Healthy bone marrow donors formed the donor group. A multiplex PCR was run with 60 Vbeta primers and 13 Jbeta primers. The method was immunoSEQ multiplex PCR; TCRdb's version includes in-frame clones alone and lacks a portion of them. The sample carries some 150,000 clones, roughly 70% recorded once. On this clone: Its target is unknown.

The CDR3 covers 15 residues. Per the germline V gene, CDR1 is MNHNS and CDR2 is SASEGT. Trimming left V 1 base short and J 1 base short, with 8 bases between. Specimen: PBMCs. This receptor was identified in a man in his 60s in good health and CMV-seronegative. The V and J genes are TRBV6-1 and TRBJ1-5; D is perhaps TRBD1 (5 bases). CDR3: CASSEGGFSNQPQHF. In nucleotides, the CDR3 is TGTGCCAGCAGTGAAGGGGGCTTCAGCAATCAGCCCCAGCATTTT.